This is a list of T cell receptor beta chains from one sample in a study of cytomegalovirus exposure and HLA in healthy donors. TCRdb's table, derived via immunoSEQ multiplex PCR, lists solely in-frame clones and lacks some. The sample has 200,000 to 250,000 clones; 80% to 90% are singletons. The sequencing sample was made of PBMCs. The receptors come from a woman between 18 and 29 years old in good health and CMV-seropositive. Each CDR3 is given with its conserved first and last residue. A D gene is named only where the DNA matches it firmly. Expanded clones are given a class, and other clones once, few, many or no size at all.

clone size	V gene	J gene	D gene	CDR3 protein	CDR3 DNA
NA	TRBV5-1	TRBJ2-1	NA	CASSLGIYEQFF	TGCGCCAGCAGCTTGGGTATCTATGAGCAGTTCTTC
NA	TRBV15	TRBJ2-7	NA	CATSRDDGQAPWEQYF	TGTGCCACCAGCAGAGATGACGGCCAGGCGCCCTGGGAGCAGTACTTC
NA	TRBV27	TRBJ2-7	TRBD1	CASHTGQGDYEQYF	TGTGCCAGCCACACCGGACAGGGGGACTACGAGCAGTACTTC
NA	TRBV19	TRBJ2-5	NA	CASSSNSGLGTQYF	TGTGCCAGTAGTAGTAATAGCGGCTTGGGGACCCAGTACTTC
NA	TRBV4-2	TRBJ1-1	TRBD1	CASSHFTDRPNTEAFF	TGTGCCAGCAGCCATTTTACGGACAGGCCGAACACTGAAGCTTTCTTT
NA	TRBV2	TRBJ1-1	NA	CASRVGAMNTEAFF	TGTGCCAGCAGGGTCGGAGCAATGAACACTGAAGCTTTCTTT
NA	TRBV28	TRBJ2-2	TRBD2	CASSLSLAGTGELFF	TGTGCCAGCAGTTTATCCCTAGCGGGAACCGGGGAGCTGTTTTTT
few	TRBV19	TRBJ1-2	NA	CASSVPPFYGYTF	TGTGCCAGTAGTGTTCCCCCTTTCTATGGCTACACCTTC
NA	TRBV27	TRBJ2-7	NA	CASSFSTGGGFEQYF	TGTGCCAGCAGTTTCTCGACAGGAGGGGGCTTCGAGCAGTACTTC
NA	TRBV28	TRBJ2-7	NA	CASSRSYEQYF	TGTGCCAGCAGTCGCAGTTACGAGCAGTACTTC
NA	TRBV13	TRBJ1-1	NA	CASSLRQVVAFF	TGTGCCAGCAGCTTACGACAGGTAGTAGCTTTCTTT
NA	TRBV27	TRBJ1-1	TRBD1	CACRRTGNTEAFF	TGTGCCTGCCGTAGGACAGGGAACACTGAAGCTTTCTTT
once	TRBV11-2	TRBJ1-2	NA	CASSWGPGGYGYTF	TGTGCCAGCAGCTGGGGGCCGGGAGGCTATGGCTACACCTTC
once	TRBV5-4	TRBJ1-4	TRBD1	CASSQDGQGATTNEKLFF	TGTGCCAGCAGCCAAGATGGGCAGGGGGCTACAACTAATGAAAAACTGTTTTTT
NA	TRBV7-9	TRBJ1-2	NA	CASSWTRGNYGYTF	TGTGCCAGCAGCTGGACTAGGGGAAACTATGGCTACACCTTC
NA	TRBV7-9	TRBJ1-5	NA	CASSLGTGSQPQHF	TGTGCCAGCAGCTTAGGTACAGGGTCTCAGCCCCAGCATTTT
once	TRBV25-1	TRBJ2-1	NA	CASTDSSSYNEQFF	TGTGCCAGCACCGACAGTAGCTCCTACAATGAGCAGTTCTTC
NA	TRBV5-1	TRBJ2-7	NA	CASSLGSGSYEQYF	TGCGCCAGCAGCTTGGGTTCGGGGTCCTACGAGCAGTACTTC
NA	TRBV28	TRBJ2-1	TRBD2	CASSLGSGRAASEQFF	TGTGCCAGCAGTTTAGGTAGCGGGAGGGCCGCATCTGAGCAGTTCTTC
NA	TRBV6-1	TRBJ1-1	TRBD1	CASKDRGYIGTEAFF	TGTGCCAGCAAGGACAGGGGCTACATAGGCACTGAAGCTTTCTTT
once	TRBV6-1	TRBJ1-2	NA	CASSEARRNYGYTF	TGTGCCAGCAGTGAAGCGCGAAGAAACTATGGCTACACCTTC
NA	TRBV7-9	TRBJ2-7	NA	CASSFKSSYEQYF	TGTGCCAGCAGCTTCAAGAGCTCCTACGAGCAGTACTTC
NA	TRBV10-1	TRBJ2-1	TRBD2	CASSESRAGGVDEQFF	TGCGCCAGCAGTGAGTCGAGGGCGGGAGGGGTGGATGAGCAGTTCTTC
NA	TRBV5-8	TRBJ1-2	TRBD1	CASSPRTGGIGYTF	TGTGCCAGCAGCCCAAGGACAGGAGGTATAGGCTACACCTTC
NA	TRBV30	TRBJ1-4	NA	CAWTLGQREKLFF	TGTGCCTGGACCTTGGGGCAACGGGAAAAACTGTTTTTT
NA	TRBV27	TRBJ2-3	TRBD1	CASSPTRGRRSTDTQYF	TGTGCCAGCAGCCCAACCAGGGGGCGTAGGAGCACAGATACGCAGTATTTT
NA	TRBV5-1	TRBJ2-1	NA	CASSLGDSREPEQFF	TGCGCCAGCAGCTTGGGGGACTCTCGAGAGCCTGAGCAGTTCTTC
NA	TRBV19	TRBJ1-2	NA	CASRTPGNYGYTF	TGTGCCAGTAGGACGCCAGGGAACTATGGCTACACCTTC
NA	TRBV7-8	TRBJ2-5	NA	CASSLRMGGLTETQYF	TGTGCCAGCAGCCTACGGATGGGAGGTCTTACAGAGACCCAGTACTTC
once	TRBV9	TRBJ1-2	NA	CASSARRGANYGYTF	TGTGCCAGCAGCGCCCGCCGGGGGGCTAACTATGGCTACACCTTC